Sequencing of this T cell receptor (beta chain) was carried out in a study of blood T cell repertoires in COVID-19. Turning to the study itself: Samples representing acute and convalescent COVID-19 were sourced from the United States, Italy and Spain.

Original data processing: For nucleated cells, counts were estimated from reference gene primer amplification. Method: immunoSEQ multiplex PCR; TCRdb's copy keeps in-frame clones and lacks some. V and J calls and clone size follow that table, whereas D and trimming were derived from the DNA. The table has under 450,000 clones, around 87% seen once. The CDR3 is 15 amino acids. Germline values: CDR1 SNHLY, CDR2 FYNNEI. V was pared by 6 bases and J by 0 bases, with 2 bases of the junction left unmatched. Recruits, aged roughly 18 to 90 years, lived in around 24 US areas. Each recovered donor of Cohort 3 presented with two negative PCRs, clearance, or symptom resolution. This clone occurred once.

The clonotype comes from a man under 40 who had recovered from COVID-19. Material for sequencing was PBMCs or T cells enriched from blood (not recorded which). The chain employs TRBV2 and TRBJ2-2; 9 positions match TRBD1. The CDR3 coding sequence is TGTGCCAGCAGCACAGGGGGCCCGAACACCGGGGAGCTGTTTTTT. It translates to CASSTGGPNTGELFF.